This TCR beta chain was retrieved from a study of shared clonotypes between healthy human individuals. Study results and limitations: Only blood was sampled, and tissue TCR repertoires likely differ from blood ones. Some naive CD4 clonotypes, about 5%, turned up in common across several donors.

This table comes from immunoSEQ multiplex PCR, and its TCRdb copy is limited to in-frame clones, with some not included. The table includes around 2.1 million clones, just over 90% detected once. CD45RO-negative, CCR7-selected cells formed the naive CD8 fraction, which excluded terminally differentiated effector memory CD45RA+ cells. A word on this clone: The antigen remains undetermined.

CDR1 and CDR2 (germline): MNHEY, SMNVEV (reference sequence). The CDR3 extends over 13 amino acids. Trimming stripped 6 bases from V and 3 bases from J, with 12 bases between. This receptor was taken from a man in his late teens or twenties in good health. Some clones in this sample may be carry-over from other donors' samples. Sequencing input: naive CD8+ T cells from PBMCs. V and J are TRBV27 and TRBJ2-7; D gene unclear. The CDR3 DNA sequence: TGTGCCAGCAGCCGCCTAGAATTCTACGAGCAGTACTTC. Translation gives CASSRLEFYEQYF.